These 17 T cell receptor beta chains came from one sample sequenced in a study of CXCR4 blockade with PD-1 therapy in pancreatic cancer. Libraries were prepared by immunoSEQ multiplex PCR; TCRdb keeps only in-frame clonotypes and omits some of them. The sample yields about 4,800 clones, 50% to 60% seen once. What was sequenced was tumor tissue. The source is a human donor with pancreatic ductal adenocarcinoma.

In nucleotides, the CDR3 is TGTGCCAGCAGTGAAGGCGGCCGCCCTGGAGGAAACACCATATATTTT. Its translation is CASSEGGRPGGNTIYF. V gene TRBV13 combines with J gene TRBJ1-3; D is unclear. Trimming removed 6 bases from V and 4 bases from J, with 19 bases in between. The CDR3 loop spans 16 amino acids. The V gene's germline CDR1 is PRHDT and CDR2 FYEKMQ (reference sequence).

This rearrangement joins TRBV11-3 to TRBJ1-5, with 9 bases aligning to TRBD1. Unmatched junction bases numbered 4, after V lost 5 bases and J lost 2 bases. In germline, CDR1 is SGHNT, CDR2 YENEEA. The CDR3 runs 15 residues. The CDR3 loop is CASSRQGGGNQPQHF. The CDR3 bases are TGTGCCAGCAGCCGACAGGGGGGGGGCAATCAGCCCCAGCATTTT.

There are a few counts of this clone. This chain joins TRBV16 and TRBJ1-2; 7 bases map to TRBD1. Looked up from germline, CDR1 is KGHSY and CDR2 is FQNENV. The V segment lost 4 bases and the J segment 4 bases; nucleotides outside the gene matches: 9. The CDR3 has 15 residues. CDR3 loop: CASSPDRAPFYGYTF. CDR3 in DNA: TGTGCCAGCAGCCCAGACAGGGCGCCTTTCTATGGCTACACCTTC. The full variable domain, in which reference TRBV16 and TRBJ1-2 provide the parts outside the CDR3, is GEEVAQTPKHLVRGEGQKAKLYCAPIKGHSYVFWYQQVLKNEFKFLISFQNENVFDETGMPKERFSAKCLPNSPCSLEIQATKLEDSAVYFCASSPDRAPFYGYTFGSGTRLTVV.

V usage is TRBV18 and J usage is TRBJ2-7; D is uncertain. The CDR3 is made up of 15 amino acids. Per germline, CDR1 KGHSH and CDR2 LQKENI. Trimming shortened V by 3 bases and J by 3 bases, and 15 bases separated the two germline ends. CDR3 sequence: CASSPTALRDYEQYF. CDR3 sequence (DNA): TGTGCCAGCTCACCTACGGCCCTTAGGGACTACGAGCAGTACTTC.

The chain has TRBV19 and TRBJ2-7; tentatively, D is TRBD2 (7 bases). Germline V lookup: CDR1 LNHDA, CDR2 SQIVND (reference sequence). Trimming stripped 11 bases from V and 2 bases from J, with 28 bases between. The CDR3 loop spans 17 amino acids. The CDR3 here is CAHSPGGRFPGAYEQYF. CDR3 nucleotide sequence: TGTGCCCACTCCCCGGGGGGCAGGTTCCCCGGGGCCTACGAGCAGTACTTC.

This chain connects TRBV19 to TRBJ2-7, with 8 bases lining up with TRBD1. Looked up from germline, CDR1 is LNHDA and CDR2 is SQIVND (reference sequence). Germline trimming cut 5 bases from V and 2 bases from J; bases unmatched to any gene: 8. The CDR3 has 15 residues. The CDR3 reads CASSPRQGMAYEQYF. CDR3 nucleotide sequence: TGTGCCAGTAGTCCACGACAGGGGATGGCCTACGAGCAGTACTTC.

V is TRBV14 and J is TRBJ1-1, with D unclear. Germline CDR1 SGHDN, CDR2 FVKESK. Trimming removed 0 bases from V and 2 bases from J, with 4 bases in between. CDR3 length: 13 amino acids. The CDR3 nucleotides read TGTGCCAGCAGCCAAGATACAAACACTGAAGCTTTCTTT. It translates to CASSQDTNTEAFF.

This sequence joins TRBV19 and TRBJ1-5; D might be TRBD1 (5 bases). Germline V gene data show CDR1 as LNHDA and CDR2 as SQIVND (reference sequence). CDR3 length: 13 residues. V was shortened by 4 bases and J by 4 bases, with 8 bases between the two germline ends. CDR3 loop: CASSTGDNQPQHF. The CDR3 DNA sequence: TGTGCCAGTAGTACGGGGGATAATCAGCCCCAGCATTTT.

A single count supports this clone. The chain employs TRBV14 and TRBJ2-7; weak D call: TRBD2 (5 bases). V lost 4 bases and J lost 4, with 14 bases in between. From germline, CDR1 is SGHDN and CDR2 FVKESK. The CDR3 runs 14 residues. The CDR3 loop reads CASSPKEGSYEQYF. The DNA of the CDR3 is TGTGCCAGCAGCCCCAAAGAGGGAAGTTACGAGCAGTACTTC.

This chain connects TRBV28 to TRBJ1-4; 10 positions match TRBD1. This CDR3 spans 15 amino acids. V trimming: 7 bases; J trimming: 6 bases; junction bases outside the gene matches: 8. Germline lookup yields CDR1 MDHEN and CDR2 SYDVKM. CDR3 coding DNA: TGTGCCAGCAATAATCACGGGACAGGGGATGAAAAACTGTTTTTT. Its translation is CASNNHGTGDEKLFF.

This clone has more than one count but fewer than ten. The chain is built from TRBV6-4 and TRBJ1-5, with TRBD1 identical over 9 bases. Trimming cost V 3 bases and J 3 bases; bases outside gene matches: 9. The length of the CDR3 is 17 residues. Germline V gene lookup returns CDR1 MRHNA and CDR2 SNTAGT. As DNA, the CDR3 is TGTGCCAGCAGTGAAATAGGACAGGGGCGCTCCAATCAGCCCCAGCATTTT. Its translation: CASSEIGQGRSNQPQHF.

The gene calls are TRBV9 and TRBJ2-2; 7 positions match TRBD1. The CDR3 runs 15 residues. Germline V gene data show CDR1 as SGDLS and CDR2 as YYNGEE. The V segment lost 3 bases and the J segment 3 bases; nucleotides outside the gene matches: 5. This CDR3 reads CASSAHDRDTGELFF. The CDR3 nucleotides are TGTGCCAGCAGCGCCCACGACAGGGACACCGGGGAGCTGTTTTTT.

This clone was detected a few times. In DNA form, the CDR3 reads TGTGCCAGCAGTTCCGCCGCGGGGGCAGCGGGGGAGACCCAGTACTTC. Translating gives CASSSAAGAAGETQYF. The genes are TRBV6-8 and TRBJ2-5; the D gene is possibly TRBD2 (7 bases). V was cut by 4 bases and J by 5 bases, with 20 bases left in between. The CDR3 has 16 amino acids. Germline V CDR1 and CDR2: MNHGY, SAAAGT.

This clone was seen a few times. For the CDR3, the DNA is TGTGCCAGCAGTCCCAGAACGAGGACCCAGTACTTC. This gives the protein CASSPRTRTQYF. This sequence joins TRBV28 and TRBJ2-5; D unresolved. Germline V gene sequence: CDR1 MDHEN, CDR2 SYDVKM. Trimming removed 5 bases from V and 7 bases from J, with 11 bases in between. The CDR3 is made up of 12 amino acids.

The rearrangement joins TRBV28 to TRBJ2-2; D gene uncertain. The CDR3 totals 13 residues. Germline lookup yields CDR1 MDHEN and CDR2 SYDVKM. Trimming took 10 bases from V and 2 from J, leaving 11 bases between them. CDR3 coding DNA: TGTGCCACCCACCCGACTAACACCGGGGAGCTGTTTTTT. As protein: CATHPTNTGELFF.

The V and J genes are TRBV10-2 and TRBJ1-4; D is possibly TRBD1 (6 bases). The CDR3 runs to 12 residues. Germline V gene lookup returns CDR1 WSHSY and CDR2 SAAADI. Trimming took 11 bases from V and 7 from J, leaving 14 bases between them. CDR3 sequence reads: CASSGQSEKLFF. Here the CDR3 DNA reads TGCGCCTCAAGTGGACAGTCTGAAAAACTGTTTTTT.

This clone turned up a few times. The chain is built from TRBV5-1 and TRBJ1-3; no clear D gene. From germline, CDR1 is SGHRS and CDR2 YFSETQ. V lost 0 bases and J lost 0, with 10 bases in between. The CDR3 runs 16 residues. The CDR3: CASSLDLASSGNTIYF. The CDR3 nucleotides read TGCGCCAGCAGCTTGGACCTCGCCTCCTCTGGAAACACCATATATTTT.